This T cell receptor (beta chain) was recorded in a study of OX40 agonist ivuxolimab in advanced cancers. Overall study context: Patients received the agonistic anti-OX40 (CD134) antibody ivuxolimab. Patient treatment consisted of intravenous ivuxolimab administration every 2 weeks at 0.01 to 10 mg/kg. General study findings and limits: Compared with CD4+, CD8+ T cells on average had more expanded clones.

Autoimmune disease history or systemic immunosuppression barred patients. Remarks on this clone: Its antigen is unknown.

Profiled with immunoSEQ multiplex PCR; TCRdb holds only in-frame clones, not every one. The sample carries 80,000 to 100,000 clones, 94% recorded once. The sample in question was CD4+ or CD8+ T cells sorted from blood, obtained in a trial of the OX40 agonist ivuxolimab. The receptor was isolated from an adult with an advanced solid tumor such as melanoma, head and neck, liver or kidney cancer.

As DNA, the CDR3 is TGTGCCAGCAACAACCCGGGGGATGGCTACACCTTC. This gives the protein CASNNPGDGYTF. V gene TRBV28 combines with J gene TRBJ1-2; tentatively, D is TRBD1 (5 bases). V shed 7 bases and J shed 6 bases, with 12 bases lying between them. Looked up from germline, CDR1 is MDHEN and CDR2 is SYDVKM. This CDR3 spans 12 amino acids.